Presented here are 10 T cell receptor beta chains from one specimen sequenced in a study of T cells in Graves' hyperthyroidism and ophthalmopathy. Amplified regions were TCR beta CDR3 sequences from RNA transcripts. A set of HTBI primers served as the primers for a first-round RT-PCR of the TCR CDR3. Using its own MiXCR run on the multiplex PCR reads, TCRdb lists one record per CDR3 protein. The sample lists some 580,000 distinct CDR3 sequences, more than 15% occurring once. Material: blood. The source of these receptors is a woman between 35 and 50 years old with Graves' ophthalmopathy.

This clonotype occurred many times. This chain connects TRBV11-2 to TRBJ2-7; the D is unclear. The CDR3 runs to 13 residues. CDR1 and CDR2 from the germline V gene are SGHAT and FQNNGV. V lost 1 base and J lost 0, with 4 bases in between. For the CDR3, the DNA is TGTGCCAGCAGCTTAGCTCACTCCTACGAGCAGTACTTC. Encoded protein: CASSLAHSYEQYF.

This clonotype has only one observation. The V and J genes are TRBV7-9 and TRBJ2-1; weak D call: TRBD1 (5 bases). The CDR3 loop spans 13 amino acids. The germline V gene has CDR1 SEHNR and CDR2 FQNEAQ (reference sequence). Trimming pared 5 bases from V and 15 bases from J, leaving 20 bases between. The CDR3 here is CASSGQGYLTPFF. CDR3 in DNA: TGTGCCAGCAGCGGGCAGGGTTACCTTACACCGTTCTTC.

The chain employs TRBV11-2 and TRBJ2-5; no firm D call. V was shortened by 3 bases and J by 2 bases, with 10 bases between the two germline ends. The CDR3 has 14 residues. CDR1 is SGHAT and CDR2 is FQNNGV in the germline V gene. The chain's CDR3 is CASSFGVEQETQYF. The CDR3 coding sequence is TGTGCCAGCAGCTTTGGTGTGGAACAAGAGACCCAGTACTTC.

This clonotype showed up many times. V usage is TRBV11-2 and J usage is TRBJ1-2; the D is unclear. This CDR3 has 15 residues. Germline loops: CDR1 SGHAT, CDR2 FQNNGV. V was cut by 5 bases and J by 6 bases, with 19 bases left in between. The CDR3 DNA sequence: TGTGCCAGCAGCCCAGGAATCGAAACTCTGCATGGCTACACCTTC. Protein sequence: CASSPGIETLHGYTF.

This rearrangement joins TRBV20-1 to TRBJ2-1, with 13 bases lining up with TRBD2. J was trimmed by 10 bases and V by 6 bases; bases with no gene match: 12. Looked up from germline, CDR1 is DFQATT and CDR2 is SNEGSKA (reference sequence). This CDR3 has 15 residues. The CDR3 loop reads CSARLAGGTQGEQFF. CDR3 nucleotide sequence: TGCAGTGCACGACTAGCGGGAGGTACCCAGGGCGAGCAGTTCTTC.

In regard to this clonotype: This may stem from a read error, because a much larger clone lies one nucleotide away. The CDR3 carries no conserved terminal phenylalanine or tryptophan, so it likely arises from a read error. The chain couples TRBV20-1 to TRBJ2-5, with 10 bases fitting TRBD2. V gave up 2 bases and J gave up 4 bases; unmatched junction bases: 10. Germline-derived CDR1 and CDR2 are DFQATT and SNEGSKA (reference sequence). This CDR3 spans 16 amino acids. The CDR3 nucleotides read TGCAGTGCTAGACGTCTAGCGGGAGTGTCAGGAGAGACCCAGTACCTC. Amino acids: CSARRLAGVSGETQYL.

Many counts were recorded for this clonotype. CDR3 DNA sequence: TGCAGTGCTGGACTAGCGGGAATCTCCTACGAGCAGTACTTC. Protein sequence: CSAGLAGISYEQYF. This chain joins TRBV20-1 and TRBJ2-7, with TRBD2 matching over 12 bases. The germline V gene has CDR1 DFQATT and CDR2 SNEGSKA (reference sequence). CDR3 length: 14 residues. V gave up 5 bases and J gave up 0 bases; unmatched junction bases: 2.

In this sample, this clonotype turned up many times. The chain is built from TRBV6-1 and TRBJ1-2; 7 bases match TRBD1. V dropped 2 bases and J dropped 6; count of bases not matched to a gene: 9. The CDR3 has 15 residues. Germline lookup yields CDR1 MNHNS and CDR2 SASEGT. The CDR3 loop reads CASSETVKTGHGYTF. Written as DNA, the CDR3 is TGTGCCAGCAGTGAAACCGTAAAGACAGGGCATGGCTACACCTTC.

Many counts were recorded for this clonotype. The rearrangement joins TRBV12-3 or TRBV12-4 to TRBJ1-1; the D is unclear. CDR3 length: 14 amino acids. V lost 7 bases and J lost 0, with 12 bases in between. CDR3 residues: CASTGGALNTEAFF. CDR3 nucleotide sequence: TGTGCCAGCACCGGAGGAGCCTTGAACACTGAAGCTTTCTTT.

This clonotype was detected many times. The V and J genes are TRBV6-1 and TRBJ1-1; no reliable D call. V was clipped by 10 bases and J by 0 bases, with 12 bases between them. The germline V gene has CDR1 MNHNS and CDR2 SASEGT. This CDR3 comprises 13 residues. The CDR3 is CATRRQMNTEAFF. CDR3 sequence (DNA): TGTGCCACCAGAAGACAAATGAACACTGAAGCTTTCTTT.